The source of this T cell receptor beta chain is a study of PD-L1 blockade in urothelial cancer. Study-level background: Chemotherapy regimens numbering 0 to 3 had been given to patients. Among blood samples, the median T cell count was approximately 140,000.

Time point: peripheral blood 6 weeks after treatment start. Each patient contributed between 1 and 8 total time points of blood mononuclear cells, pretreatment and during treatment. The assay was immunoSEQ multiplex PCR, and TCRdb's table has in-frame clones only and misses some. The sample yields under 70,000 clones, around nine tenths seen once. Germline CDR1 and CDR2: SGHTA and FQGTGA. This CDR3 spans 14 amino acids. Between the trimmed V and J ends, which lost 2 bases and 8 bases, there was a span of 13 bases. This receptor was identified in a man aged 60 to 69 with urothelial cancer. The V and J genes are TRBV7-3 and TRBJ2-1; a weak D match, TRBD1 (6 bases). Material: PBMCs, obtained around atezolizumab (anti-PD-L1) treatment. The CDR3 sequence: CASSLATQGHEQFF. DNA for the CDR3: TGTGCCAGCAGCTTAGCCACACAGGGCCATGAGCAGTTCTTC.